The 17 T cell receptor beta chains reported below all come from one sample, sequenced in a study of blood T cell repertoires in COVID-19. Libraries were prepared by immunoSEQ multiplex PCR; TCRdb keeps only in-frame clonotypes and omits some of them. This sample has about 91,000 clones, with more than 70% found just once. What was sequenced was peripheral blood. These receptors were obtained from a woman over 75 with active COVID-19.

The gene calls are TRBV7-8 and TRBJ2-2, with TRBD2 as a possible D gene (5 bases). The CDR3 has 13 residues. The germline V gene has CDR1 SGHVS and CDR2 FQNEAQ. Between the trimmed V and J ends, which lost 5 bases and 5 bases, there was a span of 9 bases. The CDR3 reads CASSARETGELFF. The CDR3 coding sequence is TGTGCCAGCAGCGCGAGGGAGACCGGGGAGCTGTTTTTT.

J is TRBJ2-3 and V is TRBV2; 11 nucleotides agree with TRBD2. V lost 7 bases to trimming and J lost 4 bases; unmatched junction nucleotides: 4. The CDR3 has 14 amino acids. Germline assignment: CDR1 SNHLY and CDR2 FYNNEI. CDR3 loop: CASILAGAADTQYF. CDR3 sequence (DNA): TGTGCCAGCATACTAGCGGGAGCCGCAGATACGCAGTATTTT.

The chain recombines TRBV28 with TRBJ1-4; maybe TRBD1 (5 bases). Germline loops: CDR1 MDHEN, CDR2 SYDVKM. The CDR3 covers 14 residues. V lost 3 bases, J lost 1 base, and 6 bases lay in between. The CDR3 sequence: CASSFGGTNEKLFF. The CDR3, as DNA: TGTGCCAGCAGTTTCGGGGGAACTAATGAAAAACTGTTTTTT. Filled out from reference TRBV28 and TRBJ1-4, the complete variable domain reads DVKVTQSSRYLVKRTGEKVFLECVQDMDHENMFWYRQDPGLGLRLIYFSYDVKMKEKGDIPEGYSVSREKKERFSLILESASTNQTSMYLCASSFGGTNEKLFFGSGTQLSVL.

The CDR3 reads CASSSLPARADTQYF. The CDR3 coding sequence is TGCGCCAGCAGCTCCTTGCCCGCACGGGCAGATACGCAGTATTTT. The genes are TRBV5-1 and TRBJ2-3; D call uncertain. Germline CDR1 reads SGHRS; CDR2 reads YFSETQ. The CDR3 contains 15 residues. Trimming removed 3 bases from V and 4 bases from J, with 15 bases in between. Full variable domain (outside the CDR3, taken from reference TRBV5-1 and TRBJ2-3): KAGVTQTPRYLIKTRGQQVTLSCSPISGHRSVSWYQQTPGQGLQFLFEYFSETQRNKGNFPGRFSGRQFSNSRSEMNVSTLELGDSALYLCASSSLPARADTQYFGPGTRLTVL.

The rearrangement links TRBV5-1 to TRBJ2-1; TRBD2 matches 11 bases. CDR3 length: 16 amino acids. Germline-derived CDR1 and CDR2 are SGHRS and YFSETQ. The V and J ends lost 2 bases and 3 bases, in that order; junction bases with no gene match: 4. CDR3 residues: CASSFLGLADYNEQFF. The CDR3 bases are TGCGCCAGCAGCTTTCTGGGACTAGCGGACTACAATGAGCAGTTCTTC. Full variable domain (rest looked up from reference TRBV5-1 and TRBJ2-1): KAGVTQTPRYLIKTRGQQVTLSCSPISGHRSVSWYQQTPGQGLQFLFEYFSETQRNKGNFPGRFSGRQFSNSRSEMNVSTLELGDSALYLCASSFLGLADYNEQFFGPGTRLTVL.

V and J are TRBV6-5 and TRBJ1-3, with TRBD1 matching over 7 bases. V lost 2 bases to trimming and J lost 4 bases; unmatched junction nucleotides: 5. The CDR3 is made up of 15 amino acids. In germline, CDR1 is MNHEY, CDR2 SVGAGI. The CDR3: CASSYRGLSGNTIYF. The CDR3 DNA is TGTGCCAGCAGTTACAGGGGGCTATCGGGAAACACCATATATTTT.

The chain combines TRBV28 with TRBJ1-4, with D unclear. V dropped 1 base and J dropped 7 bases, with 10 bases sitting between them. This CDR3 spans 14 amino acids. From germline, CDR1 is MDHEN and CDR2 SYDVKM. CDR3 DNA sequence: TGTGCCAGCAGTTTATCGGCGGGAACTGAAAAACTGTTTTTT. Its translation is CASSLSAGTEKLFF. The entire variable domain, with the rest obtained from reference TRBV28 and TRBJ1-4, is as follows: DVKVTQSSRYLVKRTGEKVFLECVQDMDHENMFWYRQDPGLGLRLIYFSYDVKMKEKGDIPEGYSVSREKKERFSLILESASTNQTSMYLCASSLSAGTEKLFFGSGTQLSVL.

CDR3 sequence reads: CASSLGQWEQFF. CDR3 coding DNA: TGTGCCAGCAGCTTAGGACAGTGGGAGCAGTTCTTC. The chain carries TRBV5-4 and TRBJ2-1, with D perhaps matching TRBD1 (6 bases). Germline assignment: CDR1 SGHNT and CDR2 YYREEE (reference sequence). The CDR3 has 12 amino acids. Trimming removed 2 bases at V and 10 bases at J, with 10 bases between.

This clone was seen a few times. V gene TRBV30 combines with J gene TRBJ1-2; TRBD1 might be the D (6 bases). Looked up from germline, CDR1 is GTSNPN and CDR2 is SVGIG (reference sequence). V was clipped by 0 bases and J by 5 bases, with 7 bases between them. The length of the CDR3 is 12 residues. DNA of the CDR3: TGTGCCTGGAGTGTAGGGGGTTATGGCTACACCTTC. It is translated as CAWSVGGYGYTF.

CDR3 DNA: TGTGCCAGCAGACAGGGTTTGGCTGGGGCCAACGTCCTGACTTTC. Its protein is CASRQGLAGANVLTF. This chain links TRBV2 with TRBJ2-6; tentative D call: TRBD1 (6 bases). Trimming pared 6 bases from V and 2 bases from J, leaving 11 bases between. This CDR3 is 15 amino acids long. Germline values: CDR1 SNHLY, CDR2 FYNNEI.

The chain couples TRBV5-4 to TRBJ2-1; 14 bases are shared with TRBD2. Looked up from germline, CDR1 is SGHNT and CDR2 is YYREEE (reference sequence). The CDR3 consists of 15 residues. V lost 3 bases, J lost 6 bases, and 2 bases stayed unmatched. CDR3 in amino acids: CASSWTSGRINEQFF. For the CDR3, the DNA is TGTGCCAGCAGCTGGACTAGCGGGAGGATCAATGAGCAGTTCTTC.

The chain has TRBV27 and TRBJ2-5; tentatively, D is TRBD2 (5 bases). With 7 bases removed from V and 5 bases from J, the gap between germline ends came to 17 bases. Germline V CDR1 and CDR2: MNHEY, SMNVEV (reference sequence). CDR3 size: 14 residues. The CDR3: CASKIRTHGETQYF. The CDR3 DNA is TGTGCCAGCAAGATACGGACTCATGGGGAGACCCAGTACTTC.

J is TRBJ1-1 and V is TRBV30; possible D gene TRBD1, 6 bases. V was pared by 5 bases and J by 4 bases, with 11 bases between. Germline V gene data show CDR1 as GTSNPN and CDR2 as SVGIG (reference sequence). The length of the CDR3 is 12 residues. Written as DNA, the CDR3 is TGTGCCTGGGGACAGTTCGCCACTGAAGCTTTCTTT. Its translation: CAWGQFATEAFF.

V and J are TRBV13 and TRBJ2-7; a possible D gene is TRBD2 (7 bases). The CDR3 is 20 residues long. Trimming pared 4 bases from V and 2 bases from J, leaving 30 bases between. Per the germline V gene, CDR1 is PRHDT and CDR2 is FYEKMQ (reference sequence). The CDR3 bases are TGTGCCAGCAGCTCATTATTTCAATCAAGGGGGGGAACTCCTGCCTACGAGCAGTACTTC. Translating it yields CASSSLFQSRGGTPAYEQYF.

The chain links TRBV28 to TRBJ2-1; D unclear. Germline CDR1 and CDR2: MDHEN and SYDVKM. V was shortened by 3 bases and J by 0 bases, with 6 bases between the two germline ends. The CDR3 is 14 amino acids. CDR3 protein: CASSFLFSYNEQFF. Written as DNA, the CDR3 is TGTGCCAGCAGTTTCCTTTTCTCCTACAATGAGCAGTTCTTC.

The table lists this clone with a count of one. The chain recombines TRBV7-3 with TRBJ2-1; 11 nucleotides line up with TRBD2. V gave up 3 bases and J gave up 4 bases; unmatched junction bases: 8. The germline V gene encodes CDR1 SGHTA and CDR2 FQGTGA. There are 17 residues in the CDR3. CDR3 sequence: CASSLGPGTSGYNEQFF. The CDR3 DNA reads as TGTGCCAGCAGCTTGGGGCCGGGGACTAGCGGATACAATGAGCAGTTCTTC.

The chain couples TRBV4-3 to TRBJ2-3; D is unclear. CDR3 length: 12 residues. V shed 0 bases and J shed 6 bases, with 4 bases lying between them. CDR1 and CDR2 (germline): LGHNA, YSLEER. DNA for the CDR3: TGCGCCAGCAGCCAAGACTTCGATACGCAGTATTTT. Residues: CASSQDFDTQYF.